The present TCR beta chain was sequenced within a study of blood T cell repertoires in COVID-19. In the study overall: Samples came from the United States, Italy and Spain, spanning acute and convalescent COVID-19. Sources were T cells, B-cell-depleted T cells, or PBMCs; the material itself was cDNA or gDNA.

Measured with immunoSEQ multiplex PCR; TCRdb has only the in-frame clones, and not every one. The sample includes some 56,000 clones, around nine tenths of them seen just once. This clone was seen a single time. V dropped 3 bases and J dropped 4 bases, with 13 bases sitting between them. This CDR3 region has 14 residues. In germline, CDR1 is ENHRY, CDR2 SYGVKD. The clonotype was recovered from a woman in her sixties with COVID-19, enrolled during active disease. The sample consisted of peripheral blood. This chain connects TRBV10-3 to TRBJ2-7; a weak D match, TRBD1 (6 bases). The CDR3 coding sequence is TGTGCCATCAGTGACACCGGACAGCGTTACGAGCAGTACTTC. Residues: CAISDTGQRYEQYF.